This is a list of T cell receptor beta chains from one sample in a study of tumor-infiltrating lymphocytes in primary liver carcinoma. TCRdb processed the multiplex PCR reads anew with MiXCR; each CDR3 protein has one entry. The sample contains about 210,000 distinct CDR3 sequences, about 82% of which appear only once. The sequencing sample was made of tumor tissue from primary liver carcinoma. All receptors derive from a man between 40 and 49 years old with primary liver carcinoma and hepatitis B virus infection. The CDR3 runs from the conserved cysteine through the conserved F or W. The D gene is left open where the match is weak. Only part of the rows carry a size: once, few, many, or a class if the clone is expanded.

d_call	cdr3_length	j_call	v_call	clone_size	cdr3_aa	cdr3_nt
.	14	TRBJ1-1	TRBV6-5	.	CASSYFQVVTEVFF	TGTGCCAGCAGTTACTTCCAGGTGGTCACTGAAGTTTTCTTT
TRBD2	14	TRBJ2-1	TRBV11-1	once	CASSPSLAGALQFF	TGCGCCAGCAGCCCAAGTCTAGCGGGAGCACTGCAGTTCTTC
.	14	TRBJ1-6	TRBV30	.	CAWSLTRPGSPFHF	TGTGCCTGGAGTCTGACGAGACCCGGATCACCCTTCCACTTT
TRBD1	14	TRBJ2-7	TRBV29-1	few	CSVRQGPNTYVQYF	TGCAGCGTTAGACAGGGGCCCAACACCTACGTGCAGTACTTC
TRBD2	17	TRBJ2-1	TRBV4-1	.	CASSPRAGVISYNELFF	TGCGCAAGCAGCCCGAGGGCGGGAGTGATTTCCTACAATGAGTTGTTCTTC
TRBD2	19	TRBJ2-3	TRBV4-3	.	CASSQRGLAGGPNSDTQYF	TGCGCCAGCAGCCAAAGGGGACTAGCGGGAGGGCCTAACTCAGATACGCAGTATTTT
.	14	TRBJ2-1	TRBV11-1	.	CASSLEGSYKEQFF	TGTGCCAGTAGCTTAGAGGGCTCCTACAAAGAGCAGTTCTTC
.	16	TRBJ1-2	TRBV6-2/TRBV6-3	.	CASGPNGIFTFYGYTF	TGTGCCAGTGGTCCGAACGGAATCTTTACATTCTATGGCTACACCTTC
.	13	TRBJ2-7	TRBV7-8	.	CASTLTLDYEQYF	TGTGCCAGCACTTTGACTCTCGACTACGAGCAATACTTC
.	17	TRBJ2-3	TRBV11-2	.	CASSLDQGVTSTDTQYF	TGTGCCAGCAGCTTAGATCAGGGGGTGACTAGCACAGATACTCAATATTTT
.	13	TRBJ1-1	TRBV10-3	.	CAISDHQNTEAIF	TGTGCCATCAGTGATCACCAGAATACTGAAGCTATCTTT
.	16	TRBJ2-2	TRBV29-1	few	CSVEILDSQVTGELFF	TGCAGCGTTGAAATATTGGACTCTCAGGTCACCGGGGAGTTGTTTTTT
.	15	TRBJ2-7	TRBV12-3/TRBV12-4	.	CASSPSGGLPIEQYF	TGTGCCAGCAGCCCCTCCGGGGGCCTACCAATCGAGCAGTACTTC
TRBD1	15	TRBJ2-1	TRBV28	many	CASSLGQGATDEQFF	TGTGCCAGCAGCTTGGGACAGGGGGCGACCGATGAGCAGTTCTTC
.	13	TRBJ2-1	TRBV11-3	.	CDSSLRASYEQFF	TGTGACAGTAGCTTAAGGGCATCTTACGAGCAGTTCTTC
.	14	TRBJ2-7	TRBV6-2/TRBV6-3	.	CASSLRVRGHEQYF	TGTGCCAGCAGCCTCCGGGTCAGGGGCCACGAGCAATACTTC
.	15	TRBJ2-3	TRBV11-1	.	CGNSLPRESTDTQYF	TGTGGCAACAGTTTGCCGAGGGAGAGCACAGATACGCAGTATTTC
.	15	TRBJ2-1	TRBV11-3	.	CVSSLAGTGYNEQFF	TGTGTCAGCAGCTTAGCGGGGACAGGGTACAATGAACAGTTCTTC
.	16	TRBJ2-3	TRBV11-3	once	CASSPGILRALDAQYF	TGTGCCAGCAGCCCGGGGATCCTGCGGGCCTTGGATGCACAGTATTTT
.	16	TRBJ2-6	TRBV24-1	.	CATVKPRGSGANVLTF	TGTGCCACCGTAAAACCTAGGGGCTCTGGGGCCAACGTCCTGACTTTC
.	15	TRBJ2-7	TRBV11-3	.	CASSLDSGIAYEQYF	TGTGCCAGCAGCTTAGATTCCGGGATAGCCTACGAGCAGTACTTC
TRBD1	17	TRBJ2-1	TRBV11-2	few	CASSLRPGQRFYNGQFF	TGTGCCAGCAGCTTACGACCGGGACAGAGATTCTACAATGGGCAGTTCTTC
.	13	TRBJ2-5	TRBV6-6	.	CACSYLDQETQYF	TGTGCCTGCAGTTACCTGGATCAAGAGACCCAGTACTTC
.	13	TRBJ1-2	TRBV6-5	.	CASSQDCANDYTF	TGTGCCAGCAGCCAGGACTGCGCGAACGACTACACCTTC
TRBD2	13	TRBJ2-3	TRBV4-1	.	CASNRLGGDTQYF	TGCGCCAGCAACCGTCTGGGAGGGGACACGCAGTATTTT
TRBD1	15	TRBJ1-5	TRBV6-1	.	CANSDPGQVNQPHHF	TGTGCCAACAGTGATCCGGGACAGGTGAATCAGCCCCATCATTTT
.	16	TRBJ2-6	TRBV6-5	.	CASSYSSTAWANVLTF	TGTGCCAGCAGTTACTCCTCAACGGCTTGGGCCAACGTCCTGACTTTC
.	16	TRBJ1-4	TRBV4-2	.	CTSSQQAAGANVKLFF	TGTACCAGCAGCCAACAGGCGGCAGGGGCCAATGTAAAACTGTTTTTT
.	15	TRBJ1-1	TRBV29-1	.	CSVAHGWAMNTEAFF	TGTAGCGTTGCCCATGGTTGGGCAATGAACACTGAAGCTTTCTTT
.	12	TRBJ2-3	TRBV4-3	.	CACSTGTDTQYF	TGCGCCTGCAGCACGGGCACAGATACGCAGTATTTT
.	15	TRBJ2-7	TRBV20-1	few	CSARDLDDSSYEQYF	TGCAGTGCTAGAGATCTGGACGACAGCTCCTACGAGCAGTACTTC
.	15	TRBJ1-4	TRBV5-5	many	CASSLEWRDGEKLFF	TGTGCCAGCAGCTTGGAGTGGAGGGATGGAGAAAAACTGTTTTTT
TRBD2	14	TRBJ2-5	TRBV11-2	once	CASSSSGGQETQCF	TGTGCCAGCAGCTCCAGCGGGGGACAAGAGACCCAATGCTTC
.	11	TRBJ2-1	TRBV7-8	.	CASNDSFEHFF	TGTGCCAGCAATGATAGCTTTGAGCACTTCTTC
.	14	TRBJ1-2	TRBV2	.	CASSENLGRGGYTF	TGTGCCAGTAGTGAAAATCTGGGGAGGGGTGGCTACACATTC
.	16	TRBJ2-1	TRBV29-1	.	CNVEDSGGTTYNEQFF	TGCAACGTTGAAGATTCTGGTGGGACCACCTACAATGAGCAGTTCTTC
.	13	TRBJ2-1	TRBV12-3/TRBV12-4	.	CASFLGQNNEQFF	TGTGCCAGCTTTCTCGGACAGAACAATGAACAGTTCTTC
TRBD2	15	TRBJ2-1	TRBV5-1	.	CASSSLTGGPNEQLF	TGCGCCAGCAGCTCTCTAACGGGAGGGCCCAATGAGCAGCTCTTC
.	13	TRBJ1-6	TRBV11-1	.	CARSRSLVSPLHF	TGCGCCAGGAGCCGGTCACTGGTTTCACCCCTCCACTTT
.	14	TRBJ2-1	TRBV11-3	few	CAISLGVSNNEQFF	TGTGCCATCAGCTTAGGGGTCTCGAACAATGAGCAATTCTTC
.	15	TRBJ1-5	TRBV5-6	.	CASSILGRGDQPNHF	TGTGCTAGCAGCATCTTGGGCAGGGGCGATCAGCCCAATCATTTT
.	12	TRBJ2-7	TRBV6-2/TRBV6-3	.	CVSTSIVYEQYF	TGTGTCAGCACCTCTATTGTATACGAGCAGTACTTC
.	15	TRBJ2-6	TRBV11-2	.	CATPWPRSGLNVLTF	TGTGCCACCCCGTGGCCGCGCTCTGGGCTCAACGTCCTGACTTTC
.	13	TRBJ2-7	TRBV29-1	once	CCALFQGHHEEYF	TGCTGCGCCCTTTTTCAGGGTCACCACGAGGAGTACTTC
.	16	TRBJ2-2	TRBV11-2	.	CVSSSSNGANTGELFF	TGTGTCAGCAGTTCTTCTAACGGCGCGAACACCGGGGAGCTGTTTTTT
TRBD1	13	TRBJ2-7	TRBV7-9	.	CASRLGQGSKQYF	TGTGCCAGCAGGTTAGGACAGGGAAGCAAACAGTACTTC
.	15	TRBJ2-3	TRBV12-3/TRBV12-4	.	CVSTRGTAMNQPQYF	TGTGTCAGCACGCGGGGCACCGCAATGAATCAGCCCCAGTATTTT